A single sample gave rise to the 7 T cell receptor beta chains below, sequenced in a study of T cells in Graves' hyperthyroidism and ophthalmopathy. Amplified TCR beta CDR3 regions derived from RNA transcripts. A first-round RT-PCR of the TCR CDR3 used the HTBI primer set. TCRdb processed the multiplex PCR reads anew with MiXCR; each CDR3 protein has one entry. This table holds about 420,000 distinct CDR3 sequences, more than 15% found once. Sequenced: blood. The receptors were gathered from a woman younger than 30 with Graves' hyperthyroidism.

The chain carries TRBV11-2 and TRBJ2-7; unclear D gene. The CDR3 runs to 13 residues. Germline assignment: CDR1 SGHAT and CDR2 FQNNGV. Trimming stripped 8 bases from V and 3 bases from J, with 14 bases between. The CDR3 protein is CASAPIGDYEQYF. CDR3 bases: TGTGCCAGCGCCCCCATAGGTGACTACGAGCAGTACTTC.

This clonotype was picked up many times. V usage is TRBV6-1 and J usage is TRBJ2-5; 8 bases align to TRBD2. V gave up 5 bases and J gave up 5 bases; unmatched junction bases: 10. CDR1 is MNHNS, CDR2 SASEGT, per germline. The CDR3 length is 15 residues. The CDR3 here is CASSRQSGGGETQYF. CDR3 nucleotides: TGTGCCAGCAGTAGACAAAGCGGGGGAGGCGAGACCCAGTACTTC.

The chain recombines TRBV19 with TRBJ2-7, with 9 bases identical to TRBD2. Per the germline V gene, CDR1 is LNHDA and CDR2 is SQIVND (reference sequence). The CDR3 runs 14 residues. Losses at the gene ends were 4 bases for V and 4 bases for J; bases not matched to a gene: 5. CDR3 in DNA: TGTGCCAGTAGTACTAGCGGGGTCGTGTACGAGCAGTACTTC. Amino acid sequence: CASSTSGVVYEQYF.

This clonotype was counted many times. V usage is TRBV28 and J usage is TRBJ2-7, with TRBD1 matching over 9 bases. Germline CDR1 reads MDHEN; CDR2 reads SYDVKM. The CDR3 consists of 16 residues. With 6 bases clipped from V and 0 bases from J, the junction kept 9 bases outside the gene matches. This chain's CDR3 is CASSSLGDRASYEQYF. The CDR3 DNA follows: TGTGCCAGCAGCTCGCTTGGGGACAGGGCCTCCTACGAGCAGTACTTC.

This clonotype was observed many times. The rearrangement uses TRBV27 and TRBJ1-2, with D possibly TRBD1 on 5 matching bases. From germline, CDR1 is MNHEY and CDR2 SMNVEV (reference sequence). V was clipped by 3 bases and J by 6 bases, with 14 bases between them. The CDR3 loop spans 14 amino acids. The CDR3 loop is CASSFLGTDNGYTF. The CDR3 nucleotides are TGTGCCAGCAGTTTTTTGGGGACGGATAATGGCTACACCTTC.

The chain employs TRBV28 and TRBJ2-7; 10 positions match TRBD2. Trimming took 7 bases from V and 0 from J; bases not matched to a gene: 6. The CDR3 is 15 residues long. Germline CDR1 MDHEN, CDR2 SYDVKM. As DNA, the CDR3 is TGTGCCAGCATCTTCGCTAGCGGGAGCTCCTACGAGCAGTACTTC. Encoded protein: CASIFASGSSYEQYF.

V and J are TRBV14 and TRBJ2-3, with unresolved D. Deletions cut 3 bases from V and 5 bases from J, with 3 bases between. The germline V gene has CDR1 SGHDN and CDR2 FVKESK. This CDR3 has 11 residues. CDR3: CASSHGDTQYF. CDR3 DNA sequence: TGTGCCAGCAGCCACGGAGATACGCAGTATTTT.